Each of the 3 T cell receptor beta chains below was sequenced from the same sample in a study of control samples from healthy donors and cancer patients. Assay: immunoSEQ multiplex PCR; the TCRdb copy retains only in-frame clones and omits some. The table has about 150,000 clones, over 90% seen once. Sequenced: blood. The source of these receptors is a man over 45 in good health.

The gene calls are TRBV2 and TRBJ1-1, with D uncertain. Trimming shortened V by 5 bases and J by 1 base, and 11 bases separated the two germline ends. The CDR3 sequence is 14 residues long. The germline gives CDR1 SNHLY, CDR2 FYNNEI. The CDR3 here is CASSLRAGNTEAFF. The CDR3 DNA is TGTGCCAGCAGTCTACGGGCGGGGAACACTGAAGCTTTCTTT.

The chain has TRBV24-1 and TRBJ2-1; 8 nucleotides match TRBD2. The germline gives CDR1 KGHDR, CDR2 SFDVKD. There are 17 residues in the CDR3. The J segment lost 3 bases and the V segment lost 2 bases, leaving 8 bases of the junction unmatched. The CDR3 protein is CATSDSIAGRDYNEQFF. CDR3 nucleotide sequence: TGTGCCACCAGTGATTCCATAGCGGGGCGAGACTACAATGAGCAGTTCTTC.

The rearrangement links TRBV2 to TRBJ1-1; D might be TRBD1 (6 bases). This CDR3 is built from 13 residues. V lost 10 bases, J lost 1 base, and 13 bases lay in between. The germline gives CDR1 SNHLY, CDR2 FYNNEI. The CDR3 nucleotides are TGTGCCATAATACCGACAGGGAACACTGAAGCTTTCTTT. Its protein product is CAIIPTGNTEAFF.